The 14 T cell receptor beta chains in this list originate from one sample, sequenced in a study of spatial heterogeneity in lung cancer. The time point: sample taken at primary tumor resection. TCRdb called the 5' RACE reads again in MiXCR, with one record for every CDR3 protein. The sample records tens of thousands of distinct CDR3 sequences, 7% being singletons. The sequenced sample was PBMCs, obtained at surgery. The source is a male donor with early-stage non-small cell lung cancer.

V usage is TRBV5-1 and J usage is TRBJ1-1; possible D gene TRBD1, 6 bases. Germline V CDR1 and CDR2: SGHRS, YFSETQ. The CDR3 contains 14 residues. Trimming stripped 1 base from V and 7 bases from J, with 14 bases between. Here the CDR3 DNA reads TGCGCCAGCAGCTTGACTGGACAGCCCGGTGAAGCTTTCTTT. This codes for CASSLTGQPGEAFF.

This clonotype is judged medium-sized. The chain has TRBV28 and TRBJ2-7, with 10 bases fitting TRBD1. V lost 5 bases to trimming and J lost 2 bases; unmatched junction nucleotides: 6. Germline CDR1 MDHEN, CDR2 SYDVKM. The CDR3 covers 15 residues. The CDR3 coding sequence is TGTGCCAGCAGTCTTGGGGGGACAGGGGCCTACGAGCAGTACTTC. Protein: CASSLGGTGAYEQYF.

A few counts support this clonotype. The genes are TRBV7-3 and TRBJ2-2, with 13 positions matching TRBD2. Losses at the gene ends were 5 bases for V and 3 bases for J; bases not matched to a gene: 3. Germline V gene lookup returns CDR1 SGHTA and CDR2 FQGTGA. The CDR3 consists of 16 residues. CDR3 in amino acids: CASSPGLAGYTGELFF. As DNA, the CDR3 is TGTGCCAGCAGCCCGGGACTAGCGGGATACACCGGGGAGCTGTTTTTT.

V is TRBV4-3 and J is TRBJ2-1, with 10 positions matching TRBD1. This CDR3 region has 16 residues. CDR1 is LGHNA, CDR2 YSLEER, per germline. With V trimmed by 0 bases and J by 4 bases, 3 bases remained unmatched. The CDR3 DNA is TGCGCCAGCAGCCAAGAGAGGACAGGGGGATACAATGAGCAGTTCTTC. Translating gives CASSQERTGGYNEQFF.

This rearrangement joins TRBV12-3 or TRBV12-4 to TRBJ1-4; D is unclear. V was pared by 3 bases and J by 2 bases, with 16 bases between. This CDR3 contains 17 residues. CDR3 sequence: CASSFVGGIETNEKLFF. CDR3 bases: TGTGCCAGCAGTTTCGTTGGCGGCATCGAGACTAATGAAAAACTGTTTTTT.

This clonotype has a count of ten or more. The V gene is TRBV2, the J gene TRBJ1-3; no clear D gene. Germline CDR1 reads SNHLY; CDR2 reads FYNNEI. The germline V and J ends were trimmed by 7 bases and 2 bases, with 9 bases remaining between them. The CDR3 has 13 amino acids. The DNA for the CDR3 is TGTGCCAGCATCCTGACTACTGGAAACACCATATATTTT. It specifies CASILTTGNTIYF.

CDR3 sequence (DNA): TGTGCCAGCAGTTTAAGGCAGAACAATCAGCCCCAGCATTTT. It translates to CASSLRQNNQPQHF. The chain recombines TRBV12-3 or TRBV12-4 with TRBJ1-5; no clear D gene. V shed 2 bases and J shed 3 bases, with 8 bases lying between them. CDR3 length: 14 amino acids.

This clonotype has at least ten counts. One end of the junction varies from germline; a read error may be responsible. The chain uses TRBV5-1 and TRBJ1-1, with D uncertain. Germline V CDR1 and CDR2: SGHRS, YFSETQ. The CDR3 covers 10 residues. DNA of the CDR3: TGCGCCAGCAGCTATCCTTCGACCCACTTT. Translated: CASSYPSTHF.

This rearrangement joins TRBV11-2 to TRBJ2-7; 12 bases line up with TRBD1. With 4 bases clipped from V and 4 bases from J, the junction kept 11 bases outside the gene matches. Germline CDR1 and CDR2: SGHAT and FQNNGV. The CDR3 sequence is 17 residues long. The CDR3 loop is CASSSTRDRGRVYEQYF. The CDR3 DNA sequence: TGTGCCAGCAGCTCAACCCGGGACAGGGGGCGAGTTTACGAGCAGTACTTC.

Worth noting for this clonotype: This could be a read error, since a much larger clone is one nucleotide away. The V gene is TRBV27, the J gene TRBJ1-1, with TRBD1 as a possible D gene (6 bases). Germline loops: CDR1 MNHEY, CDR2 SMNVEV (reference sequence). This CDR3 spans 13 amino acids. V was clipped by 5 bases and J by 4 bases, with 11 bases between them. The CDR3 DNA is TGTGCCAGCAGTCCTCAGGGGATCACTGAAGCTTTCTTT. Translated: CASSPQGITEAFF.

This clonotype was counted at least ten times. The chain recombines TRBV4-2 with TRBJ2-5; D gene unclear. CDR1 LGHNA and CDR2 YNFKEQ come from the germline V gene. Trimming pared 0 bases from V and 7 bases from J, leaving 9 bases between. CDR3 length: 13 amino acids. In DNA form, the CDR3 reads TGTGCCAGCAGCCAAGAACGCGGCAGGACCCAGTACTTC. Protein sequence: CASSQERGRTQYF.

The chain has TRBV12-5 and TRBJ2-7; TRBD2 matches 9 bases. Germline CDR1 reads LGHNT; CDR2 reads FRNRAP. CDR3 length equals 15 residues. V dropped 0 bases and J dropped 2; count of bases not matched to a gene: 2. This CDR3 is CASGLVLAGAYEQYF. The CDR3 nucleotides read TGTGCTAGTGGTTTGGTATTAGCGGGAGCCTACGAGCAGTACTTC.

The V and J genes are TRBV5-1 and TRBJ2-3; D is uncertain. Germline assignment: CDR1 SGHRS and CDR2 YFSETQ. Trimming removed 1 base from V and 3 bases from J, with 12 bases in between. The length of the CDR3 is 15 residues. The CDR3 region has the DNA TGCGCCAGCAGCTTGATTGGTCAGAGAACAGATACGCAGTATTTT. It encodes CASSLIGQRTDTQYF.

In its sample, this clonotype was seen many times. This chain links TRBV28 with TRBJ2-6, with 7 bases that match TRBD2. The CDR3 runs 15 residues. CDR1 and CDR2 from the germline V gene are MDHEN and SYDVKM. V shed 2 bases and J 2 bases; nucleotides not matched to a gene: 0. The CDR3 sequence is CASSLSGTGANVLTF. The DNA for the CDR3 is TGTGCCAGCAGTTTAAGCGGGACTGGGGCCAACGTCCTGACTTTC. Supplemented by reference TRBV28 and TRBJ2-6, the full variable domain reads DVKVTQSSRYLVKRTGEKVFLECVQDMDHENMFWYRQDPGLGLRLIYFSYDVKMKEKGDIPEGYSVSREKKERFSLILESASTNQTSMYLCASSLSGTGANVLTFGAGSRLTVL.